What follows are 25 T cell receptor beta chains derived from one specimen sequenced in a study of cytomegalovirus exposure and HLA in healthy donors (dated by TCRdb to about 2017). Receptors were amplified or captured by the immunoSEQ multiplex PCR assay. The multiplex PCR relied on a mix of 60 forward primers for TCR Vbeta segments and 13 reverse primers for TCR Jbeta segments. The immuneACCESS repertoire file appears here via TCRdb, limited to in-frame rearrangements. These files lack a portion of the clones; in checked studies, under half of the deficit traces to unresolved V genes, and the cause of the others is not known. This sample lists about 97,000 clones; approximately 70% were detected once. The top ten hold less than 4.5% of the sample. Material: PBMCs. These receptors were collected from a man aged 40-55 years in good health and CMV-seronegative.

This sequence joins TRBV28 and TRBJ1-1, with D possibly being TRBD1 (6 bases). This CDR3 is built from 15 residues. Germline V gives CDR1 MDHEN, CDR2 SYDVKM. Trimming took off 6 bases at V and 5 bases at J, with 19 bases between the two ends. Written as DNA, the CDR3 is TGTGCCAGCAGAACGTACGGGGGGGCGAAGACTGAAGCTTTCTTT. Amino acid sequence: CASRTYGGAKTEAFF.

CDR3 in DNA: TGTGCCAGCAGCTTGACTAGCGGGGGGGCGTACGAGCAGTACTTC. Its protein product is CASSLTSGGAYEQYF. This rearrangement joins TRBV7-2 to TRBJ2-7, with TRBD2 matching 14 bases. The germline gives CDR1 SGHTA, CDR2 FQGNSA. The CDR3 runs to 15 residues. V shed 3 bases and J 4 bases; nucleotides not matched to a gene: 2.

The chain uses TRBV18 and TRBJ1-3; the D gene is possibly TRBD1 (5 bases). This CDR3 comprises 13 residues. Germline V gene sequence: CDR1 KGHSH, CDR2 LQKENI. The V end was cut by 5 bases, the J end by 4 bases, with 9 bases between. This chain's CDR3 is CASSIQGGNTIYF. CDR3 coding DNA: TGTGCCAGCTCAATCCAGGGAGGAAACACCATATATTTT.

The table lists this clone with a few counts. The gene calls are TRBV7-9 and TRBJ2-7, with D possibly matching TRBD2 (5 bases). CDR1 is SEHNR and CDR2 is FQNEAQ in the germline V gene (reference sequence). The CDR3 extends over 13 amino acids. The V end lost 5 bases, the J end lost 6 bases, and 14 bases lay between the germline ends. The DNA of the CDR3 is TGTGCCAGCAGCGACAATACGGGGAGCGAGCAGTACTTC. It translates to CASSDNTGSEQYF.

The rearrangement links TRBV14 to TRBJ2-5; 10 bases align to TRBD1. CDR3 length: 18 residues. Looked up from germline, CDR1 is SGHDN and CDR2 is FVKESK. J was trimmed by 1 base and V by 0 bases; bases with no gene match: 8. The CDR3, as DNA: TGTGCCAGCAGCCAAGATGCCCCGGGACAGGGGTTCCAAGAGACCCAGTACTTC. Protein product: CASSQDAPGQGFQETQYF.

In nucleotides, the CDR3 is TGTGCTAGTGGTCCCGGGGACAGCTTATACACCGGGGAGCTGTTTTTT. Its protein product is CASGPGDSLYTGELFF. The chain combines TRBV12-5 with TRBJ2-2, with 7 bases matching TRBD1. The CDR3 extends over 16 amino acids. V lost 5 bases to trimming and J lost 3 bases; unmatched junction nucleotides: 9. Per germline, CDR1 LGHNT and CDR2 FRNRAP.

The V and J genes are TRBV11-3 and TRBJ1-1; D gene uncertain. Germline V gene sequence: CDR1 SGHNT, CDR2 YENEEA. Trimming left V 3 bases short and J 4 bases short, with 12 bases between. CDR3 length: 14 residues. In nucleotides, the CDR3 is TGTGCCAGCAGCTTTCAAGAGGGAGGCACTGAAGCTTTCTTT. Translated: CASSFQEGGTEAFF.

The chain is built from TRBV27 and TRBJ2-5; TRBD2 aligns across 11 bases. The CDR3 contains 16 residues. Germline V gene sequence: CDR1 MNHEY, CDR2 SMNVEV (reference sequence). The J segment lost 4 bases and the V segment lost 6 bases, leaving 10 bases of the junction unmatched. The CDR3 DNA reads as TGTGCCAGCAGCCCGACTAGCGGGGCCCCCGGAGAGACCCAGTACTTC. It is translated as CASSPTSGAPGETQYF.

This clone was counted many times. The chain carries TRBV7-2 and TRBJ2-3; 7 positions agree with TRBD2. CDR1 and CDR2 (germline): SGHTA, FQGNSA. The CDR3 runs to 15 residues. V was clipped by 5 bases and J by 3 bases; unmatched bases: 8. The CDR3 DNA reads TGTGCCAGCAGCCCTAGGGGTAGCGGGACAGATACGCAGTATTTT. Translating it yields CASSPRGSGTDTQYF.

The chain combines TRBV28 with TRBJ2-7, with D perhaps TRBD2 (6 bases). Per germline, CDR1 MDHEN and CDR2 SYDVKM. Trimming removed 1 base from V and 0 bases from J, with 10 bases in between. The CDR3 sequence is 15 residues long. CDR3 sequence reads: CASSLYGSASYEQYV. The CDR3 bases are TGTGCCAGCAGTTTATACGGGAGTGCCTCCTACGAGCAGTACGTC.

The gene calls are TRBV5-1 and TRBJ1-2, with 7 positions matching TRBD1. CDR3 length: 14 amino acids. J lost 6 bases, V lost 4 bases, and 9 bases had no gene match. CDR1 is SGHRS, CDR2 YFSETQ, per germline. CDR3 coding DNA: TGCGCCAGCAGCCCCCCTGACAGGGTGGATGGCTACACCTTC. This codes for CASSPPDRVDGYTF.

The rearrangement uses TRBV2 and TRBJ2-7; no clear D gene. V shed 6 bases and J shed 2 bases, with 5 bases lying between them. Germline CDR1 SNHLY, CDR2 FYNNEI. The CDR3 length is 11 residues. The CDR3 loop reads CASSPAYEQYF. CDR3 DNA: TGTGCCAGCAGCCCCGCCTACGAGCAGTACTTC.

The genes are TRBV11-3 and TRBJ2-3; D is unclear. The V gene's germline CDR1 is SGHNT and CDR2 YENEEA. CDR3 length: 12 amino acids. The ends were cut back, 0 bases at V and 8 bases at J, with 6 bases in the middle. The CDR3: CASSLDLSTQYF. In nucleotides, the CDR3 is TGTGCCAGCAGCTTAGATCTTAGTACGCAGTATTTT. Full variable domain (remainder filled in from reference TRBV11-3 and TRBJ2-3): EAGVVQSPRYKIIEKKQPVAFWCNPISGHNTLYWYLQNLGQGPELLIRYENEEAVDDSQLPKDRFSAERLKGVDSTLKIQPAELGDSAVYLCASSLDLSTQYFGPGTRLTVL.

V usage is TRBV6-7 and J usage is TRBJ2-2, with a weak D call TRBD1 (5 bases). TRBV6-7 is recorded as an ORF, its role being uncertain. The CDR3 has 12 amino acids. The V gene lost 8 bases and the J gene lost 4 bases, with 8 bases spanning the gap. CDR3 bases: TGTGCCAGCGGGGCGGCCACCGGGGAGCTGTTTTTT. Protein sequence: CASGAATGELFF.

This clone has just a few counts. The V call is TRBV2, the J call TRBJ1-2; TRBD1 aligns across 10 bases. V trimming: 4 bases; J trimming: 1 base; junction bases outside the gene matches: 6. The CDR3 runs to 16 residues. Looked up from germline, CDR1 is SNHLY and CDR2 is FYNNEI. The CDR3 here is CASSAGTGVFNYGYTF. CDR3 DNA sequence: TGTGCCAGCAGTGCCGGGACAGGGGTTTTTAACTATGGCTACACCTTC.

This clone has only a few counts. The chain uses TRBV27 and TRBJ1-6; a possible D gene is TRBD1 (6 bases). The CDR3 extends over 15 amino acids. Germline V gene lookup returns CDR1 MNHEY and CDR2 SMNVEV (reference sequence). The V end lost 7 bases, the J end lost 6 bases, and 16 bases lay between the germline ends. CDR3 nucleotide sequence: TGTGCCAGCAATGAATTGTGGGGGCGTAATTCACCCCTCCACTTT. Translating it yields CASNELWGRNSPLHF.

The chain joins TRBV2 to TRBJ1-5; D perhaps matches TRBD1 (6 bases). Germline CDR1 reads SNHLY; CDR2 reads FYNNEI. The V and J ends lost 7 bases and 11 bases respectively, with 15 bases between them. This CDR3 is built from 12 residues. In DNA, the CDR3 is TGTGCCAGCACCCGAGGGGGGGAAGCCCAGCATTTT. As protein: CASTRGGEAQHF.

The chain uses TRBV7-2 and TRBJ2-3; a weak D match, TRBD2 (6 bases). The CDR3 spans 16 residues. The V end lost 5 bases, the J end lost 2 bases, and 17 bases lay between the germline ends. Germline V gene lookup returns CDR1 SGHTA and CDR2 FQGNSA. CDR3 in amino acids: CASSPGGRTDTDTQYF. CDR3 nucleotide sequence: TGTGCCAGCAGCCCCGGGGGTCGGACTGACACAGATACGCAGTATTTT.

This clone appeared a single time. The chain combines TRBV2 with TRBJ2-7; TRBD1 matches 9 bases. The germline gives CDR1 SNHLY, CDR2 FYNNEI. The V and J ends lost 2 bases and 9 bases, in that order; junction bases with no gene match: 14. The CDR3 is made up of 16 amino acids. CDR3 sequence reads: CASSENGWRTGESQYF. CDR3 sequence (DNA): TGTGCCAGCAGTGAAAATGGGTGGCGGACAGGGGAGTCGCAGTACTTC. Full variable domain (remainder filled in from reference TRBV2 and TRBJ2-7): EPEVTQTPSHQVTQMGQEVILRCVPISNHLYFYWYRQILGQKVEFLVSFYNNEISEKSEIFDDQFSVERPDGSNFTLKIRSTKLEDSAMYFCASSENGWRTGESQYFGPGTRLTVT.

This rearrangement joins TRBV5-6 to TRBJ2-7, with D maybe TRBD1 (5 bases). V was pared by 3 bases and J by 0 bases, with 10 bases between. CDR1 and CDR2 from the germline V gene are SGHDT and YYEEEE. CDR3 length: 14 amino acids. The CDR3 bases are TGTGCCAGCAGCTCCACGGACACCTCCTACGAGCAGTACTTC. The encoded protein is CASSSTDTSYEQYF.

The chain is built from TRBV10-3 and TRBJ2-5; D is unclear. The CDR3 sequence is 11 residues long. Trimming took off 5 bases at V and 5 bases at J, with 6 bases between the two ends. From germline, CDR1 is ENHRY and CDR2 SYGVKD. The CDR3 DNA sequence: TGTGCCATCAGTTCTCAGGAGACCCAGTACTTC. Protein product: CAISSQETQYF.

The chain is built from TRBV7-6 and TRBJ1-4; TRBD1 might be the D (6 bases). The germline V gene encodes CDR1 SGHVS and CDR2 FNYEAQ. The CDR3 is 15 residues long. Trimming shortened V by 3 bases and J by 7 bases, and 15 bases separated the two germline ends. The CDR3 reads CASSFRGAIGEKLFF. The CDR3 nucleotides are TGTGCCAGCAGCTTCCGGGGGGCGATCGGTGAAAAACTGTTTTTT.

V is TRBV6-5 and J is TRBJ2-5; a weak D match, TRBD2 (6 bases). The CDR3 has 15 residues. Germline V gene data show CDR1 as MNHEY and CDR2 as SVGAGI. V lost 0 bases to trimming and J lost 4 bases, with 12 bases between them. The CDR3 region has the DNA TGTGCCAGCAGTTACTCCGTTGTGGGGGGAGAGACCCAGTACTTC. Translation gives CASSYSVVGGETQYF.

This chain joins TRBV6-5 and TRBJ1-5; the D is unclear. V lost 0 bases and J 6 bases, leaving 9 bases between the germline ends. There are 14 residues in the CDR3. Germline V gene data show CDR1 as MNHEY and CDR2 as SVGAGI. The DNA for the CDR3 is TGTGCCAGCAGTTACTCCCGGGGAGGTCAGCCCCAGCATTTT. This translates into CASSYSRGGQPQHF.

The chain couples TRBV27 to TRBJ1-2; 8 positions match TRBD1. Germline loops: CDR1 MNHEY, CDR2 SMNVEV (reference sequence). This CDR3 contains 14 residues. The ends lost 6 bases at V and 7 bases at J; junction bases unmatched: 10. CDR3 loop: CASSPMDRVTGYTF. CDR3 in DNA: TGTGCCAGCAGCCCCATGGACAGGGTAACTGGCTACACCTTC.